A few counts support the clone carrying this TCR beta chain. Antigen: not known. The CDR3 runs to 15 residues. Germline CDR1 SEHNR, CDR2 FQNEAQ (reference sequence). After removal of 5 bases from V and 7 bases from J, the junction contained 10 bases not matched to a gene. Combining a sample-barcoded 5' primer with a J-beta primer mix, a second PCR ran for roughly 6 to 12 cycles. Researchers report that a template-switch adaptor with 12 random nucleotides tagged each cDNA molecule. TCRdb called the 5' RACE reads again in MiXCR, with one record for every CDR3 protein. The sample yields 1.5 million to 1.8 million distinct CDR3 sequences, approximately 42% seen once. The data are from a study of blood T cells in healthy people across ages. Overall study context: About one barcoded beta molecule per two T cells was captured by template switching.

Findings of the study overall: Diversity of TCR beta per million T cells declined in a roughly linear way with age.

Total RNA was extracted at no less than 6 micrograms per sample. This chain connects TRBV7-9 to TRBJ1-5, with 8 bases lining up with TRBD1. The sequenced sample was blood. This receptor was taken from a woman younger than 30 in good health. Here the CDR3 DNA reads TGTGCCAGCAGCAAATCTGACAGGGGCCACCAGCCCCAGCATTTT. Translating it yields CASSKSDRGHQPQHF.